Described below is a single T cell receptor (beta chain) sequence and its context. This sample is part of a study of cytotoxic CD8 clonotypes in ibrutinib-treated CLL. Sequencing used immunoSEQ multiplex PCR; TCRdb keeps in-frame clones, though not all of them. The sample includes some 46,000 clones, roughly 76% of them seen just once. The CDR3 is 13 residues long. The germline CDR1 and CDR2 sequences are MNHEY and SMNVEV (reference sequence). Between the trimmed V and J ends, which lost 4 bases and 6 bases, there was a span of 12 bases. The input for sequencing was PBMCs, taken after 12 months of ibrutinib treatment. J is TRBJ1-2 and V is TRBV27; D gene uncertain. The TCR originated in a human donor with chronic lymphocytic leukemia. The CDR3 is CASSSPRTNGYTF. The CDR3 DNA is TGTGCCAGCAGTTCTCCCCGGACTAATGGCTACACCTTC.